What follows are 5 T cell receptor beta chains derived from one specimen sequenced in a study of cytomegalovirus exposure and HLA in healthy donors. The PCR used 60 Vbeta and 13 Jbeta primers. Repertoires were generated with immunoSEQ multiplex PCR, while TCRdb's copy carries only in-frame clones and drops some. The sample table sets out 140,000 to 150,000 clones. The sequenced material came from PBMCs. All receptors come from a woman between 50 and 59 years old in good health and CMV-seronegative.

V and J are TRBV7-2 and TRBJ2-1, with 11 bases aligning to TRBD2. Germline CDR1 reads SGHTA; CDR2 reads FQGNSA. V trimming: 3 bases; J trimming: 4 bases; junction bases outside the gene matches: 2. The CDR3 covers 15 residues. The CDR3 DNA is TGTGCCAGCAGCTTGACTAGCGGGAAATACAATGAGCAGTTCTTC. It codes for CASSLTSGKYNEQFF.

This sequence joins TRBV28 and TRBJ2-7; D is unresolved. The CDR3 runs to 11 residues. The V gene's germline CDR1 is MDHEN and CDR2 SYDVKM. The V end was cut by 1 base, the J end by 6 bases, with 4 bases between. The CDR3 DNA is TGTGCCAGCAGTTTATCTCTCGAGCAGTACTTC. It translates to CASSLSLEQYF.

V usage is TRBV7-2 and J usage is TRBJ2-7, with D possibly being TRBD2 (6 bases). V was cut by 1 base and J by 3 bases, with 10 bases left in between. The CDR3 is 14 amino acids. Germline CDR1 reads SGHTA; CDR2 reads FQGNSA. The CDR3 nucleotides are TGTGCCAGCAGCTTAGAGGGAGGCTTCTACGAGCAGTACTTC. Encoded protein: CASSLEGGFYEQYF.

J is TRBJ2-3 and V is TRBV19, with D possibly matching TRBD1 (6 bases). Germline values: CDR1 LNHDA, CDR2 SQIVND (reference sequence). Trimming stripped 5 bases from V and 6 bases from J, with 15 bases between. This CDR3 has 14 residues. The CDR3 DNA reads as TGTGCCAGTAGTTCGGGACACGACGGCGATACGCAGTATTTT. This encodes CASSSGHDGDTQYF. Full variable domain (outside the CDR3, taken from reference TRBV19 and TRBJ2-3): DGGITQSPKYLFRKEGQNVTLSCEQNLNHDAMYWYRQDPGQGLRLIYYSQIVNDFQKGDIAEGYSVSREKKESFPLTVTSAQKNPTAFYLCASSSGHDGDTQYFGPGTRLTVL.

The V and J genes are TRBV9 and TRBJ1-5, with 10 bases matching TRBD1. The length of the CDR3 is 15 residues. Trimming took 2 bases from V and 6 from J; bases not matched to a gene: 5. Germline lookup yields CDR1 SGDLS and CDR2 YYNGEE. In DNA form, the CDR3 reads TGTGCCAGCAGCGTCGGACAGGGGGTCGGTCAGCCCCAGCATTTT. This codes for CASSVGQGVGQPQHF.